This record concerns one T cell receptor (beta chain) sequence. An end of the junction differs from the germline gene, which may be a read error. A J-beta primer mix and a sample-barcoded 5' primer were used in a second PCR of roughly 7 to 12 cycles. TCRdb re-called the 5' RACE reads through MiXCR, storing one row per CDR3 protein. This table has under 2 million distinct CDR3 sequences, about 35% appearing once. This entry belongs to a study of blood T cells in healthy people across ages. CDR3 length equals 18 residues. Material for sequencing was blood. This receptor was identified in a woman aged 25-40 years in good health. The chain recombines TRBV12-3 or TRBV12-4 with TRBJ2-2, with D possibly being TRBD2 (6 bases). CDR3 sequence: CASIDIRRQGGNTGERFF. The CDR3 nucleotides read TGTGCCAGCATCGACATTCGCCGGCAGGGAGGTAACACCGGGGAGCGGTTTTTT.